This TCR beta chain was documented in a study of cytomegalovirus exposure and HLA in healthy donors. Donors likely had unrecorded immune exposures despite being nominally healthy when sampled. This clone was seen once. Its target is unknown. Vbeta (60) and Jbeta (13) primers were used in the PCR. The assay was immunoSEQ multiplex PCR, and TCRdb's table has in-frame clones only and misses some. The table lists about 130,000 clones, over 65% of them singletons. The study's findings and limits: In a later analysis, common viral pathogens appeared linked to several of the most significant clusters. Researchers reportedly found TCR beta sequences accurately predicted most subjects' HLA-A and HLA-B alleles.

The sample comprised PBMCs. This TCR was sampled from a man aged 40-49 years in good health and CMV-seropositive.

This chain's CDR3 is CASSLTGVSYEQYF. The CDR3 nucleotides read TGTGCCAGCAGCTTGACGGGGGTTTCCTACGAGCAGTACTTC. V and J are TRBV13 and TRBJ2-7; TRBD2 might be the D (6 bases). CDR1 PRHDT and CDR2 FYEKMQ come from the germline V gene (reference sequence). V was cut by 3 bases and J by 1 base, with 10 bases left in between. This CDR3 is 14 amino acids long.